The rows below give T cell receptor beta chains drawn from one sample of a study of T cells in Graves' hyperthyroidism and ophthalmopathy. TCRdb passed the multiplex PCR reads through MiXCR, listing each CDR3 protein once. This table has about 480,000 distinct CDR3 sequences, approximately 15% appearing once. The sequenced sample was blood. The origin of the receptors is a woman aged 18-29 years with Graves' hyperthyroidism. The CDR3 runs from the conserved cysteine through the conserved F or W. A D gene is named only where the DNA matches it firmly. Size tells how often a clone was seen (once, few, many) or the class of an expanded clone, and some rows leave it out.

clone_size d_call j_call v_call cdr3_nt cdr3_aa
many TRBD1 TRBJ1-4 TRBV5-6 TGTGCCAGCAGTCTACAGGGGGCACGGGAAAAACTGTTTTTT CASSLQGAREKLFF
NA NA TRBJ1-1 TRBV9 TGTGCCAGCAGCGTAGGAGGGAGCCCTGAAGCTTTCTTT CASSVGGSPEAFF
many TRBD1 TRBJ2-3 TRBV20-1 TGCAGTGCTAGATGGGACAGGGATGAAATTAGCACAGATACGCAGTATTTT CSARWDRDEISTDTQYF
few NA TRBJ1-1 TRBV25-1 TGTGCCAGCAGTAAAGGCTGGGTTACGAACACTGAAGCTTTCTTT CASSKGWVTNTEAFF
many NA TRBJ2-2 TRBV12-5 TGTGCTAGTGGTTTGGACAGGTCCTTAGGGGAGCTGTTTTTT CASGLDRSLGELFF
NA NA TRBJ1-6 TRBV11-2 TGTGCCAGCAGCTCCCGCCGGGGAGGGAATAATTCACCCCTCCACTTT CASSSRRGGNNSPLHF
few TRBD2 TRBJ2-4 TRBV5-1 TGCGCCAGCAGCTTTGGGGAGCGGGGAGACATTCAGTACTTC CASSFGERGDIQYF
few NA TRBJ1-3 TRBV5-6 TGTGCCAGCAGCCTCAGCAGAAGCGGGAACACCATATATTTT CASSLSRSGNTIYF
many TRBD2 TRBJ2-3 TRBV12-5 TGTGCTAGTGGTCCTAGCGGGATGGGATATACGCAGTATTTT CASGPSGMGYTQYF
many TRBD2 TRBJ2-5 TRBV5-1 TGCGCCAGCCAGAGCGGGAGAAATCAAGAGACCCAGTACTTC CASQSGRNQETQYF
many TRBD1 TRBJ1-1 TRBV6-1 TGTGCCACTTCGCAGGGGGCGCCGACCACTGAAGCTTTCTTT CATSQGAPTTEAFF
many TRBD2 TRBJ2-1 TRBV12-3/TRBV12-4 TGTGCCAGCAGTTTAGGACGTAGTAGCGGGGTAAATGAGCAGTTCTTC CASSLGRSSGVNEQFF
NA TRBD2 TRBJ2-1 TRBV30 TGTGCCTGGTCACTAGCGGGTGAGCAGTTCTTC CAWSLAGEQFF
many TRBD2 TRBJ2-5 TRBV6-1 TGTGCCAGCAGTAGCGGGAGATCGGAAGAGACCCAGTACTTC CASSSGRSEETQYF
many TRBD2 TRBJ2-7 TRBV20-1 TGCAGTGCTTCAGCGGGAGCGTCTTACGAGCAGTACTTC CSASAGASYEQYF
many NA TRBJ2-3 TRBV20-1 TGCAGTGCTCCCGGACCTCTTAGCACAGATACGCAGTATTTT CSAPGPLSTDTQYF
NA NA TRBJ2-1 TRBV19 TGTGCCAGTAGCCACGGGAGTAGGTCCTACAATGAGCAGTTCTTC CASSHGSRSYNEQFF
NA NA TRBJ2-2 TRBV5-5 TGTGCCAGCAGCTTCGGCGCTGGAACCGGGGAGCTGTTTTTT CASSFGAGTGELFF
many NA TRBJ2-3 TRBV12-3/TRBV12-4 TGTGCCAGCAGTGCTTTTACAGATACGCAGTATTTT CASSAFTDTQYF
few NA TRBJ2-3 TRBV14 TGTGCCAGCAGCCAAGACACCGGGCCCTCACCAGATACGCAGTATTTT CASSQDTGPSPDTQYF
few TRBD2 TRBJ2-5 TRBV7-2 TGTGCCAGCAGCTTACGAGCGGGAGTGGGGGAGACCCAGTACTTC CASSLRAGVGETQYF
NA NA TRBJ1-2 TRBV6-5 TGTGCCAGCAGTTACTCTTCCGGTCTGAGCTATGGCTACACCTTC CASSYSSGLSYGYTF
many TRBD2 TRBJ2-3 TRBV7-2 TGTGCCAGCATGGGCCCCAGCGGGAGGACAGATACGCAGTATTTT CASMGPSGRTDTQYF
NA TRBD2 TRBJ2-1 TRBV11-2 TGTGCCAGCAGCTTAGTTCGGGGGACTAGCGGGAGGCGGGGTGAGCAGTTCTTC CASSLVRGTSGRRGEQFF
many TRBD2 TRBJ2-3 TRBV5-1 TGCGCCAGCAGCTTGGTAGCGGGAGTATCAGATACGCAGTATTTT CASSLVAGVSDTQYF
few NA TRBJ2-1 TRBV6-5 TGTGCCAGCAGTTACTCGAGCCAATTCGCCTACAATGAGCAGTTCTTC CASSYSSQFAYNEQFF
many NA TRBJ1-5 TRBV10-3 TGTGCCATCAGTGATAATCCGGGACGGAGCAATCAGCCCCAGCATTTT CAISDNPGRSNQPQHF
many NA TRBJ1-2 TRBV6-1 TGTGCCAGCAGTTCCACCGTGGAAGGGACCCGTAACTATGGCTACACCTTC CASSSTVEGTRNYGYTF
many NA TRBJ1-5 TRBV15 TGTGCCACCAGCAGAGTGCGGCAGGGCAATCAGCCCCAGCATTTT CATSRVRQGNQPQHF
NA TRBD2 TRBJ2-1 TRBV19 TGTGCCAGTAGTACACAGCGGGGGAGCTCCTACAATGAGCAGTTCTTC CASSTQRGSSYNEQFF
many TRBD1 TRBJ1-1 TRBV2 TGTGCCAGCAGTGACGGACAGGGGGGGAACACTGAAGCTTTCTTT CASSDGQGGNTEAFF
many NA TRBJ2-1 TRBV20-1 TGCAGTGCTAGAGATCGTCCCCTACTAAGTAATAACAATGAGCAGTTCTTC CSARDRPLLSNNNEQFF
many NA TRBJ2-3 TRBV30 TGTGCCTGGACCCTCCTCACAGATACGCAGTATTTT CAWTLLTDTQYF
many TRBD1 TRBJ1-4 TRBV7-8 TGTGCCAGCAGCAAACAGACAGGGGGCGGTGAAAAACTGTTTTTT CASSKQTGGGEKLFF
many NA TRBJ2-7 TRBV5-1 TGCGCCAGCGGCGACTCCTACGAGCAGTACTTC CASGDSYEQYF
few NA TRBJ1-3 TRBV7-2 TGTGCCAGCAGCTTTATGACAGCCTCCTCTGGAAACACCATATATTTT CASSFMTASSGNTIYF
many TRBD2 TRBJ2-1 TRBV12-3/TRBV12-4 TGTGCCAGCAGCCCTCGGACTAGCGGGCAGTTCTTC CASSPRTSGQFF
few NA TRBJ2-7 TRBV18 TGTGCCAGCTCACCCCCCACACGCGCCCTCTACGAGCAGTACTTC CASSPPTRALYEQYF